This TCR beta chain was sequenced in a study of T cells in Graves' hyperthyroidism and ophthalmopathy. Looking at the study overall: Before treatment of any kind, peripheral blood was taken at initial diagnosis.

This clonotype was observed many times. As yet, its antigen is unknown. Study-level results: Ophthalmopathy cases were set apart from stable hyperthyroidism by a 13 V-J model.

The germline V gene has CDR1 SGDLS and CDR2 YYNGEE. The V end lost 5 bases, the J end lost 7 bases, and 13 bases lay between the germline ends. The CDR3 contains 13 residues. What was amplified from RNA transcripts were TCR beta CDR3 regions. Carried out on the TCR CDR3, a first-round RT-PCR used the HTBI primer set. TCRdb called the multiplex PCR reads again in MiXCR, with one record for every CDR3 protein. The data show approximately 270,000 distinct CDR3 sequences, just over 14% seen once. The diagnostic basis comprised clinical symptoms, serum thyroxine and TRAb, thyroid ultrasound and orbital computed tomography.

The material sequenced was blood. This receptor was identified in a woman in her 40s with Graves' hyperthyroidism that later progressed to Graves' ophthalmopathy. The chain combines TRBV9 with TRBJ2-1; D is possibly TRBD2 (5 bases). The CDR3 loop reads CASSLGKGNEQFF. The CDR3 nucleotides read TGTGCCAGCAGTCTCGGGAAAGGGAATGAGCAGTTCTTC.